Below, 14 T cell receptor beta chains from the same sample are listed, as sequenced in a study of OX40 agonist ivuxolimab in advanced cancers. Assay used: immunoSEQ multiplex PCR; TCRdb lists only in-frame clones, some missing. The sample lists tens of thousands of clones; 85% were seen once. The material sequenced was CD4+ or CD8+ T cells sorted from blood, taken in a trial of the OX40 agonist ivuxolimab. These receptors were taken from an adult with an advanced solid tumor such as melanoma, head and neck, liver or kidney cancer.

This chain connects TRBV19 to TRBJ2-5; weak D call: TRBD1 (6 bases). The CDR3 runs 14 residues. V lost 7 bases and J 1 base, leaving 13 bases between the germline ends. Germline V gene lookup returns CDR1 LNHDA and CDR2 SQIVND (reference sequence). The CDR3: CASKPRGGQETQYF. CDR3 DNA sequence: TGTGCCAGTAAACCCAGGGGTGGCCAAGAGACCCAGTACTTC.

In nucleotides, the CDR3 is TGTGCCAGCAGGGACCGGGTCGTGGGAAAACTGTTTTTT. This translates into CASRDRVVGKLFF. The chain uses TRBV2 and TRBJ1-4; D is uncertain. This CDR3 comprises 13 residues. With 6 bases removed from V and 10 bases from J, the gap between germline ends came to 15 bases. From germline, CDR1 is SNHLY and CDR2 FYNNEI. The full variable domain, in which reference TRBV2 and TRBJ1-4 provide the parts outside the CDR3, is EPEVTQTPSHQVTQMGQEVILRCVPISNHLYFYWYRQILGQKVEFLVSFYNNEISEKSEIFDDQFSVERPDGSNFTLKIRSTKLEDSAMYFCASRDRVVGKLFFGSGTQLSVL.

This chain uses TRBV29-1 with TRBJ1-1; D uncertain. V lost 5 bases and J 4 bases, leaving 8 bases between the germline ends. The CDR3 sequence is 11 residues long. Germline CDR1 SQVTM, CDR2 ANQGSEA. This CDR3 reads CSVRLATEAFF. DNA for the CDR3: TGCAGCGTTAGGTTGGCCACTGAAGCTTTCTTT.

The CDR3 coding sequence is TGTGCCACCAGGGGGGACATCTCCTACGAGCAGTACTTC. Translated: CATRGDISYEQYF. V usage is TRBV6-5 and J usage is TRBJ2-7, with a tentative D call TRBD1 (7 bases). The ends were cut back, 10 bases at V and 0 bases at J, with 13 bases in the middle. Germline loops: CDR1 MNHEY, CDR2 SVGAGI. The CDR3 loop spans 13 amino acids.

The genes are TRBV5-1 and TRBJ1-1; possible D gene TRBD1, 5 bases. Germline CDR1 is SGHRS and CDR2 is YFSETQ. Deletions cut 4 bases from V and 5 bases from J, with 18 bases between. The CDR3 is 15 residues long. This chain's CDR3 is CASSERGSGWTEAFF. In DNA, the CDR3 is TGCGCCAGCAGCGAACGGGGCTCCGGATGGACTGAAGCTTTCTTT.

This chain connects TRBV5-1 to TRBJ1-1; no definite D call. The CDR3 sequence is 15 residues long. Trimming pared 3 bases from V and 0 bases from J, leaving 12 bases between. Germline V gene data show CDR1 as SGHRS and CDR2 as YFSETQ. As DNA, the CDR3 is TGCGCCAGCAGCTACAACACGGCGGTGAACACTGAAGCTTTCTTT. This codes for CASSYNTAVNTEAFF.

This chain links TRBV2 with TRBJ1-4; D call uncertain. Germline values: CDR1 SNHLY, CDR2 FYNNEI. Trimming cost V 5 bases and J 5 bases, with 12 bases left between them. The length of the CDR3 is 14 residues. The CDR3 here is CASSMAVTNEKLFF. The DNA for the CDR3 is TGTGCCAGCAGTATGGCAGTAACAAATGAAAAACTGTTTTTT.

V is TRBV18 and J is TRBJ2-5; D is unresolved. Per the germline V gene, CDR1 is KGHSH and CDR2 is LQKENI. This CDR3 region has 13 residues. Trimming stripped 3 bases from V and 0 bases from J, with 5 bases between. CDR3 protein: CASSPGDQETQYF. The CDR3 DNA reads as TGTGCCAGCTCACCGGGCGACCAAGAGACCCAGTACTTC.

This clone has more than one count but fewer than ten. The chain uses TRBV2 and TRBJ1-1, with D maybe TRBD1 (5 bases). CDR1 and CDR2 (germline): SNHLY, FYNNEI. Trimming shortened V by 3 bases and J by 5 bases, and 10 bases separated the two germline ends. The CDR3 is 13 amino acids. CDR3 DNA sequence: TGTGCCAGCAGTGATTCGGAGGGGACTGAAGCTTTCTTT. Translating gives CASSDSEGTEAFF.

V gene TRBV29-1 combines with J gene TRBJ2-3; D not certain. CDR3 size: 14 residues. V was cut by 2 bases and J by 5 bases, with 14 bases left in between. The V gene's germline CDR1 is SQVTM and CDR2 ANQGSEA. The CDR3 spells CSVETLSSGDTQYF. CDR3 in DNA: TGCAGCGTTGAAACGCTTAGCTCCGGAGATACGCAGTATTTT.

The CDR3 DNA sequence: TGTGCCAGCAGCCAATGGACCGAAGGAAACACCATATATTTT. Translating gives CASSQWTEGNTIYF. The rearrangement uses TRBV11-1 and TRBJ1-3; no clear D gene. Germline CDR1 reads SGHAT; CDR2 reads FQDESV (reference sequence). The CDR3 is 14 amino acids. V was trimmed by 5 bases and J by 4 bases, leaving 12 bases between them.

In this sample, this clone turned up a few times. The V call is TRBV10-1, the J call TRBJ2-2, with a possible D match to TRBD2 (6 bases). Between the trimmed V and J ends, which lost 0 bases and 7 bases, there was a span of 9 bases. CDR1 and CDR2 from the germline V gene are WNHNN and SYGVQD (reference sequence). The CDR3 extends over 14 amino acids. The CDR3 coding sequence is TGCGCCAGCAGTGAGTCTGGGGGGTACGGGGAGCTGTTTTTT. The encoded protein is CASSESGGYGELFF.

The rearrangement links TRBV28 to TRBJ1-2; no reliable D call. The CDR3 covers 14 residues. The ends were cut back, 4 bases at V and 8 bases at J, with 17 bases in the middle. Germline assignment: CDR1 MDHEN and CDR2 SYDVKM. CDR3 nucleotide sequence: TGTGCCAGCAGTTCCCAGGCGCATCCCTTCGGCTACACCTTC. Translation gives CASSSQAHPFGYTF.

The CDR3 protein is CASSIEPGNTEAFF. Here the CDR3 DNA reads TGTGCCAGTAGTATAGAGCCGGGGAACACTGAAGCTTTCTTT. The chain has TRBV19 and TRBJ1-1; D not certain. V lost 0 bases to trimming and J lost 1 base, with 6 bases between them. CDR1 and CDR2 from the germline V gene are LNHDA and SQIVND (reference sequence). This CDR3 is built from 14 residues.